This TCR beta chain was recovered during a study of blood T cells in healthy people across ages. In germline, CDR1 is SNHLY, CDR2 FYNNEI. The trim removed 6 bases at V and 7 bases at J, leaving 8 bases unmatched. This CDR3 comprises 13 residues. With a J-beta primer mix and a sample-barcoded 5' primer, a second PCR ran about 7 to 12 cycles. From the 5' RACE reads, TCRdb called clonotypes with MiXCR, one entry per CDR3 protein. This sample has 910,000 or so distinct CDR3 sequences, with roughly half found just once. This receptor was taken from a woman in her sixties or seventies in good health. The sequenced sample was blood. The V and J genes are TRBV2 and TRBJ1-2, with 7 bases aligning to TRBD1. CDR3 protein: CASSRDSSSGYTF. The DNA of the CDR3 is TGTGCCAGCAGCCGGGACAGCAGCTCTGGCTACACCTTC.